This entry lists 8 T cell receptor beta chains sequenced from one sample in a study of T cells expressing NK-cell markers. TCRdb processed the 5' RACE reads again and assigns one entry to each CDR3 protein, with no DNA. The sample table sets out hundreds of thousands of distinct CDR3 sequences. Material: blood T cells: a sorted CD56 or NKG2C T cell subset, CD4+ or CD8+ T cells, or bulk PBMC T cells (not recorded which). These receptors all stem from a woman aged 18 to 75 in good health.

The J gene is TRBJ2-7, the V gene TRBV6-2 or TRBV6-3. CDR1 and CDR2 (germline): MNHEY, SVGEGT. This CDR3 region has 15 residues. CDR3 residues: CASSYTMGGPYEQYF.

The CDR3 spells CATQRASSGNTIYF. The rearrangement links TRBV7-9 to TRBJ1-3. This CDR3 comprises 14 residues. The V gene's germline CDR1 is SEHNR and CDR2 FQNEAQ (reference sequence).

The chain recombines TRBV20-1 with TRBJ1-2; TCRdb picks TRBD1, but there is no DNA to check that call. The CDR3 contains 13 residues. The germline gives CDR1 DFQATT, CDR2 SNEGSKA (reference sequence). The CDR3 is CSARTDRDYGYTF.

This chain joins TRBV6-1 and TRBJ2-7; TCRdb's D gene call, TRBD1, goes unchecked for lack of DNA. Germline loops: CDR1 MNHNS, CDR2 SASEGT. The CDR3 is 14 amino acids. The CDR3 region is CASRQQGLDGEQYF.

The chain recombines TRBV12-3 or TRBV12-4 with TRBJ1-3. The CDR3 is 15 residues long. The CDR3 region is CASTFETVSGNTIYF.

The chain couples TRBV20-1 to TRBJ2-3; with no DNA, the TCRdb D assignment of TRBD1 cannot be verified. The CDR3 sequence is 14 residues long. Germline loops: CDR1 DFQATT, CDR2 SNEGSKA (reference sequence). The CDR3 sequence: CSAPDDRATDTQYF.

The V gene is TRBV18, the J gene TRBJ2-7; TCRdb's assignment of TRBD1 cannot be checked, as there is no DNA. The germline V gene encodes CDR1 KGHSH and CDR2 LQKENI. This CDR3 is 15 amino acids long. CDR3 region: CASSPTQGNFYEQYF.

The gene calls are TRBV7-2 and TRBJ2-3; TCRdb picks TRBD2, but there is no DNA to check that call. The CDR3 is made up of 17 amino acids. In germline, CDR1 is SGHTA, CDR2 FQGNSA. CDR3 sequence reads: CASSIAADYTSTDTQYF.